The clone carrying this T cell receptor (beta chain) was seen many times. Its antigen remains unidentified. This entry comes from a study of identical twins. Overall study findings and caveats: Analyses of zero insertions could, in part, be confounded by invariant MAIT and iNKT cells. Within twin pairs, the out-of-frame alpha sequences they shared showed excess low generation probability.

The ends lost 5 bases at V and 7 bases at J; junction bases unmatched: 4. This CDR3 has 13 residues. In germline, CDR1 is DFQATT, CDR2 SNEGSKA (reference sequence). One entry per CDR3 protein, called by TCRdb with MiXCR from the 5' RACE reads. The sample gives approximately 670,000 distinct CDR3 sequences, approximately 6% of which show up once; around 1.9% is in the top ten. This clonotype was sampled from a man aged 18-30 years in good health. The material sequenced was naive T cells sorted from blood. The chain recombines TRBV20-1 with TRBJ1-4; 10 bases are shared with TRBD1. The CDR3 protein is CSARQGAGEKLFF. The CDR3 DNA reads as TGCAGTGCTCGACAGGGGGCAGGTGAAAAACTGTTTTTT.